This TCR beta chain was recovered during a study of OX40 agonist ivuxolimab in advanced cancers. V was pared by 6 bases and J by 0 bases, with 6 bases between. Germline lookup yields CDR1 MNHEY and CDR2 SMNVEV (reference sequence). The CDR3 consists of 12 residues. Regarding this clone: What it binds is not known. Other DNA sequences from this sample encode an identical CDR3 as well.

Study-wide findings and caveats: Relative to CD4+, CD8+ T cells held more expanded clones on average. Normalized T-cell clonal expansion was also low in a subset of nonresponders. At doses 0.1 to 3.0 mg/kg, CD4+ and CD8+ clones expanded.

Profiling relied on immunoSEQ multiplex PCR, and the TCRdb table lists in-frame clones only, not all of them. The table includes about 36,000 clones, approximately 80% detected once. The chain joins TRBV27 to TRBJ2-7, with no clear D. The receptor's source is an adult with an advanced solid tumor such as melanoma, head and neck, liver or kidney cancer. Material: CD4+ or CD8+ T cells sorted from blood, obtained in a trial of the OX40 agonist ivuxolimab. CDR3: CASSPPSYEQYF. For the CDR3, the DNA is TGTGCCAGCAGCCCCCCCTCCTACGAGCAGTACTTC.